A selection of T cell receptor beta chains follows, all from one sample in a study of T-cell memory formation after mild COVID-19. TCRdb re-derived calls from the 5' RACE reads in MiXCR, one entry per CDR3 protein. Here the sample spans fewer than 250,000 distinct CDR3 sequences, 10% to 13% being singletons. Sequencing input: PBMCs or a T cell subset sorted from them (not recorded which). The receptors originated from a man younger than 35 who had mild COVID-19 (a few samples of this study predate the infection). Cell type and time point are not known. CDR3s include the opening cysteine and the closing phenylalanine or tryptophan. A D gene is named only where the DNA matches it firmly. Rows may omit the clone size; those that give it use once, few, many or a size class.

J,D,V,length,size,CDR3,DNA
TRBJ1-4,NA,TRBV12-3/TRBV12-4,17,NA,CASIADLGRATNEKLFF,TGTGCCAGCATCGCGGACTTGGGACGGGCAACTAATGAAAAACTGTTTTTT
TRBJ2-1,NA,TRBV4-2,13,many,CASSQEDYNEQFF,TGTGCCAGCAGCCAAGAGGATTACAATGAGCAGTTCTTC
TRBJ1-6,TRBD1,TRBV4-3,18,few,CASSQVDPGTGDDSPLHF,TGCGCCAGCAGCCAAGTAGATCCCGGGACAGGGGACGATTCACCCCTCCACTTT
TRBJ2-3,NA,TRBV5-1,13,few,CASNVGSTDTQYF,TGCGCCAGCAATGTAGGAAGCACAGATACGCAGTATTTT
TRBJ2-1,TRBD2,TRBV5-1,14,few,CASSQRGEYNEQFF,TGCGCCAGCAGCCAGCGGGGGGAATACAATGAGCAGTTCTTC
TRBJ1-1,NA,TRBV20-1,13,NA,CSADRQDHTEAFF,TGCAGTGCAGATAGACAGGACCACACTGAAGCTTTCTTT
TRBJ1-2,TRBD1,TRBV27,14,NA,CASRSQDRGYGYTF,TGTGCCAGCAGATCTCAGGACAGGGGTTATGGCTACACCTTC
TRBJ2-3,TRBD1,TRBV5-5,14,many,CASSLGQGPDTQYF,TGTGCCAGCAGCTTGGGACAGGGGCCAGATACGCAGTATTTT
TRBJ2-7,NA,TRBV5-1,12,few,CASSRFFYEQYF,TGCGCCAGCAGCAGGTTTTTCTACGAGCAGTACTTC
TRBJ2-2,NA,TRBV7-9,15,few,CASRGPSANTGELFF,TGTGCCAGCAGGGGACCTTCCGCGAACACCGGGGAGCTGTTTTTT
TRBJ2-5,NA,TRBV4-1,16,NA,CASSPLVQLGQETQYF,TGCGCCAGCAGCCCTCTAGTCCAACTCGGCCAAGAGACCCAGTACTTC
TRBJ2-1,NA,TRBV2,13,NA,CASSVEAYNEQFF,TGTGCCAGCAGTGTGGAAGCGTACAATGAGCAGTTCTTC
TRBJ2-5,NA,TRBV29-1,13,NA,CSSLRGLGETQYF,TGCAGCTCTTTGCGGGGGCTCGGAGAGACCCAGTACTTC
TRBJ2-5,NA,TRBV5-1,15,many,CASSLSYRVEETQYF,TGCGCCAGCAGCTTGTCTTACAGGGTTGAAGAGACCCAGTACTTC
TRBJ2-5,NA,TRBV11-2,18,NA,CASSLASWGGPTFQTQYF,TGTGCCAGCAGCTTAGCGAGCTGGGGGGGGCCTACCTTCCAGACCCAGTACTTC
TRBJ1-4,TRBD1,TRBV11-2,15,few,CASRPPGQGDEKLFF,TGTGCCAGCAGGCCTCCGGGACAGGGTGATGAAAAACTGTTTTTT
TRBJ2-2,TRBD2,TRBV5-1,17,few,CASSFQTSGGATGELFF,TGCGCCAGCAGCTTCCAAACTAGCGGGGGTGCGACCGGGGAGCTGTTTTTT
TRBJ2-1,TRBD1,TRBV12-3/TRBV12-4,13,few,CASSLGQLNEQFF,TGTGCCAGCAGTTTGGGACAGCTCAATGAGCAGTTCTTC
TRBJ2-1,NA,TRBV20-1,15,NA,CSARAEEGAYNEQFF,TGCAGTGCTAGAGCCGAGGAGGGGGCCTACAATGAGCAGTTCTTC
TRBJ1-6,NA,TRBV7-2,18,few,CASTSSPRRPGSNSPLHF,TGTGCCAGCACTTCAAGTCCTAGGCGGCCCGGCTCTAATTCACCCCTCCACTTT
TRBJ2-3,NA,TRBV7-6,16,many,CASSLEFWGPGDTQYF,TGTGCCAGCAGCTTAGAGTTTTGGGGGCCGGGAGATACGCAGTATTTT
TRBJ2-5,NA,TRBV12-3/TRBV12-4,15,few,CASSLPWTMMETQYF,TGTGCCAGCAGTTTGCCCTGGACTATGATGGAGACCCAGTACTTC
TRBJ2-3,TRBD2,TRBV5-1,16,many,CASSLGTSGFTDTQYF,TGCGCCAGCAGCTTAGGGACTAGCGGATTCACAGATACGCAGTATTTT
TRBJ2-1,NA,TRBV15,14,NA,CATSRELSGYEQFF,TGTGCCACCAGCAGAGAACTATCGGGTTATGAGCAGTTCTTC
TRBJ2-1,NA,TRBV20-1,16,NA,CSARGSEDSLQREQFF,TGCAGTGCCAGGGGATCGGAGGACTCGTTACAGAGAGAGCAGTTCTTC
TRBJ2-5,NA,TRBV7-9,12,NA,CASSGFQETQYF,TGTGCCAGCAGCGGATTCCAAGAGACCCAGTACTTC
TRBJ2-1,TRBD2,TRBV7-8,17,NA,CASSFLRGGNTYNEQFF,TGTGCCAGCAGCTTCCTGCGGGGGGGAAATACATACAATGAGCAGTTCTTC
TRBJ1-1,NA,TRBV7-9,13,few,CASSPGRVNEAFF,TGTGCCAGCAGTCCCGGACGGGTTAATGAAGCTTTCTTT
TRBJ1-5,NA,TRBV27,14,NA,CASSPVRSNQPQHF,TGTGCCAGCAGTCCTGTTCGTAGCAATCAGCCCCAGCATTTT
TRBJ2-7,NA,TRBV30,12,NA,CARLGTWGEQYF,TGTGCCCGCCTCGGGACGTGGGGCGAGCAGTACTTC
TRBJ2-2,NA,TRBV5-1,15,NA,CASSSRGGYAGELFF,TGCGCCAGCAGTTCCCGGGGCGGTTACGCCGGGGAGCTGTTTTTT
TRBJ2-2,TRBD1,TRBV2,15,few,CASSIQGARAGELFF,TGTGCCAGCAGTATCCAGGGGGCGCGGGCCGGGGAGCTGTTTTTT
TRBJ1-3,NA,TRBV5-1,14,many,CASSLVGSGNTIYF,TGCGCCAGCAGCTTGGTAGGCTCTGGAAACACCATATATTTT
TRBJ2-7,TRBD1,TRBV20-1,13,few,CSASRDRVNEQYF,TGCAGTGCTAGTCGGGACAGGGTCAACGAGCAGTACTTC